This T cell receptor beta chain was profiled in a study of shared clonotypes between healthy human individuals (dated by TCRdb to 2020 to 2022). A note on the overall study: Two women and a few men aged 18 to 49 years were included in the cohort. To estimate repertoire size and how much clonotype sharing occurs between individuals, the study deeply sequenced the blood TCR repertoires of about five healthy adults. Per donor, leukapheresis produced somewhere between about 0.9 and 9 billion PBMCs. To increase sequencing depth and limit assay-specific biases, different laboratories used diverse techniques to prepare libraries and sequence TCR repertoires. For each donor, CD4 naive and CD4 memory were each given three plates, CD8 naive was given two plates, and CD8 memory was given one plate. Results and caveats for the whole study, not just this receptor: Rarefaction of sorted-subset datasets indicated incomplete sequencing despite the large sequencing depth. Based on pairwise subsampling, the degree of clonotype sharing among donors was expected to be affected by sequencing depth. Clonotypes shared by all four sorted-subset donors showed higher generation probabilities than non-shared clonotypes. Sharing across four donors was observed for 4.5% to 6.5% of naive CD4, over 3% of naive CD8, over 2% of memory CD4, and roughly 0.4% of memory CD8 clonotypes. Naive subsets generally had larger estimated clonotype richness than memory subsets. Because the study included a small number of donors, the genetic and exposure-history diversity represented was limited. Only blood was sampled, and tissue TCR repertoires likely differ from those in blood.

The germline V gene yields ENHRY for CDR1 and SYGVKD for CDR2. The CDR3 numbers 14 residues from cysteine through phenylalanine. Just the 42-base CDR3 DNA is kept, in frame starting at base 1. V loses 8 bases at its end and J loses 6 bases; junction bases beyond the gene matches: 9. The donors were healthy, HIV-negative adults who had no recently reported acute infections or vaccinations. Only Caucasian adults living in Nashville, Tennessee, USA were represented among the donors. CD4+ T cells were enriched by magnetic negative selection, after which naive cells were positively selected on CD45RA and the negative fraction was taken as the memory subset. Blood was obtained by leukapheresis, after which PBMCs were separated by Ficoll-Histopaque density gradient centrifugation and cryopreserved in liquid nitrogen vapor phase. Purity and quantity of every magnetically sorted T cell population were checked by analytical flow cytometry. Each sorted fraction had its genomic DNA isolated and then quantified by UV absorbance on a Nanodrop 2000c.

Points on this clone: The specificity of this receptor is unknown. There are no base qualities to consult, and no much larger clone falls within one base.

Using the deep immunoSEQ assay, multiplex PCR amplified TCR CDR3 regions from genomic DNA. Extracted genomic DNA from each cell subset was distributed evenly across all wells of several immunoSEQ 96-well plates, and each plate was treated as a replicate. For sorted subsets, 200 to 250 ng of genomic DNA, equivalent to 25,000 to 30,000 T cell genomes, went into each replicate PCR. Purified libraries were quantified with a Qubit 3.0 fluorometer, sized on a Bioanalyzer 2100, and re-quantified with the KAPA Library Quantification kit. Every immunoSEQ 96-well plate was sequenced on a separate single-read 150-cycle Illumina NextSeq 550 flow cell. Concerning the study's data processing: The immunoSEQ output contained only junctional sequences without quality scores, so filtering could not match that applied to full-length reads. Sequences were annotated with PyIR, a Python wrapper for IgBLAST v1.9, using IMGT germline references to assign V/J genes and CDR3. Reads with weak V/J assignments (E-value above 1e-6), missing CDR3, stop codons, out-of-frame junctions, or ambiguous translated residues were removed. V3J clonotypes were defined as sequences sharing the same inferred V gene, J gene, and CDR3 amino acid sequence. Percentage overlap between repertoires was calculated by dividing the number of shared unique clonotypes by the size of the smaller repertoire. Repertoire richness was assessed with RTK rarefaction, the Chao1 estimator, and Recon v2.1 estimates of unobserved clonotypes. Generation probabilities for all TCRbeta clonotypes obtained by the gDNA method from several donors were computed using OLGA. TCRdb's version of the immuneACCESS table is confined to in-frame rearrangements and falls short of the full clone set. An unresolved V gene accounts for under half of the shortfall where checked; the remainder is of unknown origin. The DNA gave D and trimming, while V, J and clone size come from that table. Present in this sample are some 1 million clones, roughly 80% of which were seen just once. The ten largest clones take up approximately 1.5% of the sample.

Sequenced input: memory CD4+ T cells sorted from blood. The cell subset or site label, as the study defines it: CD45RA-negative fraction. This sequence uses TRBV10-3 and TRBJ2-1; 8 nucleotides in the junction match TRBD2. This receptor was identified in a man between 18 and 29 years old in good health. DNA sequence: TGTGCCATCGCGATCACTAGCGGAAGCAATGAGCAGTTCTTC. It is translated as CAIAITSGSNEQFF.